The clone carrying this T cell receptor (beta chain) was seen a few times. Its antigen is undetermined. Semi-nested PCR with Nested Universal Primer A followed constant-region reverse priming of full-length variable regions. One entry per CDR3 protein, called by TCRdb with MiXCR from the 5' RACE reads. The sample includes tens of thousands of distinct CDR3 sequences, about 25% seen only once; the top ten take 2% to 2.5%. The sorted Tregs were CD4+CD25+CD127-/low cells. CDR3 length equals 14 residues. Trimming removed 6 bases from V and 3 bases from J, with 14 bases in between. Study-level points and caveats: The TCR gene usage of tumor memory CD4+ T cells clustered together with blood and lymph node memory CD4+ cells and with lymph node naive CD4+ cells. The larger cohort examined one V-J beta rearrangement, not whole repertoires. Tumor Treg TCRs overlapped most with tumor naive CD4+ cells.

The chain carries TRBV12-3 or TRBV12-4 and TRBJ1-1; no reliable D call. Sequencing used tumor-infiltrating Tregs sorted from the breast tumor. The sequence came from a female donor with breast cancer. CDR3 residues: CASRRPSRDTEAFF. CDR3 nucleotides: TGTGCCAGCAGGCGGCCGTCGCGGGACACTGAAGCTTTCTTT.